Following are 13 T cell receptor beta chains from one sample sequenced in a study of blood T cell repertoires in COVID-19. The table came from immunoSEQ multiplex PCR; TCRdb's copy has only in-frame clones and leaves some out. The data show about 210,000 clones, approximately 86% seen once. The sample consisted of peripheral blood. These receptors came from a man in his forties or fifties with acute or convalescent COVID-19.

This rearrangement joins TRBV19 to TRBJ2-7; the D gene is possibly TRBD1 (6 bases). Between the trimmed V and J ends, which lost 7 bases and 3 bases, there was a span of 16 bases. Per the germline V gene, CDR1 is LNHDA and CDR2 is SQIVND (reference sequence). CDR3 length equals 14 residues. The CDR3 nucleotides read TGTGCCAGTAATGAGGGGGTCGGCCTCTACGAGCAGTACTTC. Translating gives CASNEGVGLYEQYF.

This clone was seen more than once but under ten times. The chain couples TRBV27 to TRBJ1-6, with 9 bases fitting TRBD1. The CDR3 consists of 14 residues. Germline V gene sequence: CDR1 MNHEY, CDR2 SMNVEV (reference sequence). With V trimmed by 3 bases and J by 9 bases, 3 bases remained unmatched. The CDR3 loop is CASSFGQGISPLHF. The CDR3 nucleotides are TGTGCCAGCAGTTTCGGACAGGGGATTTCACCCCTCCACTTT.

The chain uses TRBV27 and TRBJ2-7; D perhaps matches TRBD2 (6 bases). The CDR3 totals 12 residues. Germline V CDR1 and CDR2: MNHEY, SMNVEV (reference sequence). V shed 8 bases and J shed 2 bases, with 10 bases lying between them. This CDR3 is CASRSGPYEQYF. CDR3 coding DNA: TGTGCCAGCCGTAGCGGCCCCTACGAGCAGTACTTC.

The rearrangement links TRBV28 to TRBJ2-3, with 9 bases aligning to TRBD2. Germline values: CDR1 MDHEN, CDR2 SYDVKM. The CDR3 is 15 amino acids. V lost 6 bases and J lost 6; bases outside the gene matches: 10. CDR3 loop: CASSQKGLAGDTQYF. The CDR3 nucleotides are TGTGCCAGCAGCCAGAAGGGACTAGCTGGGGATACGCAGTATTTT. The entire variable domain, with the rest obtained from reference TRBV28 and TRBJ2-3, is as follows: DVKVTQSSRYLVKRTGEKVFLECVQDMDHENMFWYRQDPGLGLRLIYFSYDVKMKEKGDIPEGYSVSREKKERFSLILESASTNQTSMYLCASSQKGLAGDTQYFGPGTRLTVL.

This chain uses TRBV7-8 with TRBJ2-1, with a weak D call TRBD2 (5 bases). From germline, CDR1 is SGHVS and CDR2 FQNEAQ. The V end lost 5 bases, the J end lost 7 bases, and 15 bases lay between the germline ends. The CDR3 has 14 amino acids. CDR3 in amino acids: CASSAGLANNEQFF. Here the CDR3 DNA reads TGTGCCAGCAGCGCAGGACTGGCTAATAATGAGCAGTTCTTC.

The genes are TRBV9 and TRBJ2-7; D not certain. The CDR3 has 14 amino acids. Looked up from germline, CDR1 is SGDLS and CDR2 is YYNGEE. Trimming cost V 0 bases and J 9 bases, with 16 bases left between them. DNA of the CDR3: TGTGCCAGCAGCGTAGCTGAGACACCCGACGGGCAGTACTTC. This gives the protein CASSVAETPDGQYF.

This clone was recorded many times. The V call is TRBV4-1, the J call TRBJ1-5, with 9 bases matching TRBD1. Germline V lookup: CDR1 MGHRA, CDR2 YSYEKL. This CDR3 comprises 16 residues. Trimming at V came to 2 bases and at J to 3 bases, leaving 5 bases not matched to a gene. In nucleotides, the CDR3 is TGCGCCAGCAGCCAAATAGACAGGGGGGACAATCAGCCCCAGCATTTT. Protein sequence: CASSQIDRGDNQPQHF.

This sequence joins TRBV18 and TRBJ2-3, with D possibly matching TRBD2 (6 bases). The V gene's germline CDR1 is KGHSH and CDR2 LQKENI. V was shortened by 2 bases and J by 4 bases, with 16 bases between the two germline ends. This CDR3 has 16 residues. CDR3 amino acids: CASSPTMRGLADTQYF. Written as DNA, the CDR3 is TGTGCCAGCTCACCAACGATGCGGGGACTTGCAGATACGCAGTATTTT.

This chain connects TRBV7-3 to TRBJ2-7, with a possible D match to TRBD2 (6 bases). V lost 5 bases and J 4 bases, leaving 27 bases between the germline ends. This CDR3 region has 18 residues. CDR1 is SGHTA and CDR2 is FQGTGA in the germline V gene. Written as DNA, the CDR3 is TGTGCCAGCAGCCCGGGCCCCGGTCAAGCGGGTAAACCTTACGAGCAGTACTTC. Amino acids: CASSPGPGQAGKPYEQYF.

This clone was picked up a small number of times. J is TRBJ1-6 and V is TRBV5-1; TRBD1 matches 8 bases. The CDR3 spans 15 residues. Per the germline V gene, CDR1 is SGHRS and CDR2 is YFSETQ. Trimming took 4 bases from V and 7 from J; bases not matched to a gene: 7. The CDR3 nucleotides are TGCGCCAGCAGCGTAATGACAGGGGTGAATTCACCCCTCCACTTT. It translates to CASSVMTGVNSPLHF.

The sample holds one count of this clone. The rearrangement joins TRBV27 to TRBJ1-2, with D unclear. The CDR3 is made up of 15 amino acids. V lost 6 bases to trimming and J lost 2 bases, with 16 bases between them. Germline-derived CDR1 and CDR2 are MNHEY and SMNVEV (reference sequence). The CDR3 protein is CASRRSLAENYGYTF. The DNA of the CDR3 is TGTGCCAGCAGGCGGTCTTTGGCAGAGAACTATGGCTACACCTTC.

V is TRBV5-1 and J is TRBJ2-2; TRBD2 is a possible D gene (6 bases). This CDR3 is 15 amino acids long. Germline V gene data show CDR1 as SGHRS and CDR2 as YFSETQ. With 4 bases removed from V and 0 bases from J, the gap between germline ends came to 10 bases. CDR3 protein: CASSKLAANTGELFF. CDR3 DNA: TGCGCCAGCAGCAAATTAGCGGCGAACACCGGGGAGCTGTTTTTT.

There are a few counts of this clone. This chain links TRBV19 with TRBJ2-1; 7 bases fit TRBD2. CDR1 is LNHDA and CDR2 is SQIVND in the germline V gene (reference sequence). J gave up 5 bases and V 6 bases, and 7 bases lay outside the gene matches. CDR3 size: 14 residues. The chain's CDR3 is CASRFGGGNNEQFF. The CDR3 bases are TGTGCCAGTAGATTTGGGGGGGGGAACAATGAGCAGTTCTTC.